The rows below give T cell receptor beta chains drawn from one sample of a study of blood T cell repertoires in COVID-19. Produced via immunoSEQ multiplex PCR; TCRdb's table is partial and in-frame only. The sample comprises about 210,000 clones, 83% of which are singletons, and roughly 2.6% rests with the top ten. Specimen: peripheral blood. Receptors were obtained from a woman aged 40-49 years with active or convalescent COVID-19. Both conserved end residues are part of each CDR3. D genes are given only for firm matches. Rows give clone size only sometimes, using once, few, many, or a class for an expanded clone.

-	TRBJ1-1	once	TRBV27	TGTGCCAGCAGTACGGGGATGGGAGTCACTGAAGCTTTCTTT	CASSTGMGVTEAFF
-	TRBJ1-2	-	TRBV18	TGTGCCAGCTCGAACGTCACAGTCCAGGCTAACTATGGCTACACCTTC	CASSNVTVQANYGYTF
-	TRBJ2-6	once	TRBV5-4	TGTGCCAGCAGTGACAAAGAGGGTGATTCTGGGGCCAACGTCCTGACTTTC	CASSDKEGDSGANVLTF
-	TRBJ1-6	-	TRBV7-2	TGTGCCAGCAGCTTATTGACAACCTCATATAATTCACCCCTCCACTTT	CASSLLTTSYNSPLHF
TRBD1	TRBJ2-7	-	TRBV11-2	TGTGCCAGCAGCCTAGGGACAGCCGTCTTC	CASSLGTAVF
TRBD1	TRBJ2-7	-	TRBV28	TGTGCCAGCAGTTCGACAGGGGTGACCTACGAGCAGTACTTC	CASSSTGVTYEQYF
TRBD1	TRBJ1-1	-	TRBV19	TGTGCCAGTAGTATAAAGGGCCAGGGGGAACTTGAAGCTTTCTTT	CASSIKGQGELEAFF
-	TRBJ2-1	-	TRBV24-1	TGTGCCACCGCGACTGGCGGATACAATGAGCAGTTCTTC	CATATGGYNEQFF
TRBD1	TRBJ1-2	-	TRBV10-2	TGCGCCAGCAGAACGACAGGGTTCGATGGCTACACCTTC	CASRTTGFDGYTF
-	TRBJ2-1	-	TRBV7-2	TGTGCCAGCAGCTTAACCTACAGATACTACAATGAGCAGTTCTTC	CASSLTYRYYNEQFF
-	TRBJ1-1	once	TRBV28	TGTGCCGGCATTAAAGGGGGGGACACTGAAGCTTTCTTT	CAGIKGGDTEAFF
TRBD1	TRBJ1-6	-	TRBV5-1	TGCGCCAGCAGCTTGGGGGACAGAAGCTCCTATAATTCACCCCTCCACTTT	CASSLGDRSSYNSPLHF
-	TRBJ1-4	few	TRBV28	TGTGCCAGCAGTTTAATCGGCGGAACTAATGAAAAACTGTTTTTT	CASSLIGGTNEKLFF